This T cell receptor (beta chain) was identified in a study of blood T cell repertoires in COVID-19. Study-wide background: From T cells, B-cell-depleted T cells, or PBMCs came the material, which was cDNA or gDNA.

The CDR3 is made up of 19 amino acids. J lost 0 bases, V lost 2 bases, and 10 bases had no gene match. The germline gives CDR1 LGHDT, CDR2 YNNKEL (reference sequence). Authors' processing steps: The authors estimated nucleated cell counts from reference gene primer amplification. Only in-frame clones appear in the TCRdb table, and some are missing; sequencing was by immunoSEQ multiplex PCR. The V and J calls and the clone size are those of that table, but D and trimming were determined from the DNA. The sample consists of 160,000 or so clones, about 86% of them appearing once. The material sequenced was peripheral blood. The V gene is TRBV3-1 (or the pseudogene TRBV3-2), the J gene TRBJ2-6; 7 nucleotides match TRBD1. The receptor comes from a woman between 65 and 79 years old with COVID-19, enrolled during active disease. In DNA form, the CDR3 reads TGTGCCAGCAGCCAACACGGACAGGAGATGTACTCTGGGGCCAACGTCCTGACTTTC. Its translation: CASSQHGQEMYSGANVLTF.